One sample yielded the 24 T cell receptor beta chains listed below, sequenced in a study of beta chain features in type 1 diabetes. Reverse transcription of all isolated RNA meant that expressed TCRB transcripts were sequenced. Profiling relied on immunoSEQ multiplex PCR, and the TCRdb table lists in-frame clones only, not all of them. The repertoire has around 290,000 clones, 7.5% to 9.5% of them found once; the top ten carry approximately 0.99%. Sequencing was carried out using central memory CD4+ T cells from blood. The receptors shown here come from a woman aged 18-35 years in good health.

The CDR3 sequence: CASSERNEQFF. The DNA of the CDR3 is TGTGCCAGCAGTGAACGTAATGAGCAGTTCTTC. The rearrangement uses TRBV6-1 and TRBJ2-1; D unresolved. CDR3 size: 11 residues. V was pared by 2 bases and J by 7 bases, with 3 bases between. Per the germline V gene, CDR1 is MNHNS and CDR2 is SASEGT.

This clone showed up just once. CDR3 DNA sequence: TGTGCCAGCAGCCCAGGACTAGCGGCGACCGAGCAGTACGTC. It codes for CASSPGLAATEQYV. The chain has TRBV7-2 and TRBJ2-7, with 10 bases that match TRBD2. This CDR3 comprises 14 residues. With 5 bases clipped from V and 6 bases from J, the junction kept 7 bases outside the gene matches. The germline V gene encodes CDR1 SGHTA and CDR2 FQGNSA.

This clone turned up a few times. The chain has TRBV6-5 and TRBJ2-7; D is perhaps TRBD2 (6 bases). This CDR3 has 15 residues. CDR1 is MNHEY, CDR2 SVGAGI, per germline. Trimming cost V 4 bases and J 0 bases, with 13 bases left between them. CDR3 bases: TGTGCCAGCAGTTCCAGGGACGGGAGCTCCTACGAGCAGTACGTC. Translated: CASSSRDGSSYEQYV.

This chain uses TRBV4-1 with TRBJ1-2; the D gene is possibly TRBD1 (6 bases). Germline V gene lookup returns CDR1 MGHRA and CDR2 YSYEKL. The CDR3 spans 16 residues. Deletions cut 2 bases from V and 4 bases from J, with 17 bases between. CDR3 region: CASSQSGTTPTYGYTF. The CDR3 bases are TGCGCCAGCAGCCAATCCGGGACAACGCCGACCTATGGCTACACCTTC.

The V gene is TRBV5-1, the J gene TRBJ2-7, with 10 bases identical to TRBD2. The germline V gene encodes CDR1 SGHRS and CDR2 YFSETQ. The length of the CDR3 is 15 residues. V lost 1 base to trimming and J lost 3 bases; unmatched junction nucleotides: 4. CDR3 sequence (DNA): TGCGCCAGCAGCTTGACCCCTAGCGGGGGCTACGAGCAGTACTTC. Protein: CASSLTPSGGYEQYF. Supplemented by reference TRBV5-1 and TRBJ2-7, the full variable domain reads KAGVTQTPRYLIKTRGQQVTLSCSPISGHRSVSWYQQTPGQGLQFLFEYFSETQRNKGNFPGRFSGRQFSNSRSEMNVSTLELGDSALYLCASSLTPSGGYEQYFGPGTRLTVT.

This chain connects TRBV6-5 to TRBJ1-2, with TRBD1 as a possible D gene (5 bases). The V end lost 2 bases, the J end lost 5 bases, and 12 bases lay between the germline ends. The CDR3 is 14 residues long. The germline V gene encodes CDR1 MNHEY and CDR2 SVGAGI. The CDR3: CASSYNGATYGYTF. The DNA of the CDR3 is TGTGCCAGCAGTTACAACGGGGCCACTTATGGCTACACCTTC.

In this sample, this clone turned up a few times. CDR3: CASSQDGVGSYTF. The CDR3, as DNA: TGTGCCAGCAGCCAAGATGGGGTCGGTAGCTACACCTTC. The rearrangement links TRBV7-2 to TRBJ1-2; the D is unclear. Trimming stripped 5 bases from V and 9 bases from J, with 16 bases between. Germline V gives CDR1 SGHTA, CDR2 FQGNSA. This CDR3 comprises 13 residues.

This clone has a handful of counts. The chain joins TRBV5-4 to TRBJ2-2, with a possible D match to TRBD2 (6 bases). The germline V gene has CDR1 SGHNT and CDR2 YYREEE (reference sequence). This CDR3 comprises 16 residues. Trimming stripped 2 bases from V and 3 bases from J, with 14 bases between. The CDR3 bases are TGTGCCAGCAGCTTCAGGAGGGGATCGGACACCGGGGAGCTGTTTTTT. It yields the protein CASSFRRGSDTGELFF.

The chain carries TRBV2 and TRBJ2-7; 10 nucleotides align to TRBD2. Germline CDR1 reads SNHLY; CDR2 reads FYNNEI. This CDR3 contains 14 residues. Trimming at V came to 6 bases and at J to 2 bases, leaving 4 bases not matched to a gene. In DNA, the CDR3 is TGTGCCAGCAGGAGACTAGCGGGCACCTACGAGCAGTACTTC. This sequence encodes CASRRLAGTYEQYF. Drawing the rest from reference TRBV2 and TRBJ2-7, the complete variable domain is EPEVTQTPSHQVTQMGQEVILRCVPISNHLYFYWYRQILGQKVEFLVSFYNNEISEKSEIFDDQFSVERPDGSNFTLKIRSTKLEDSAMYFCASRRLAGTYEQYFGPGTRLTVT.

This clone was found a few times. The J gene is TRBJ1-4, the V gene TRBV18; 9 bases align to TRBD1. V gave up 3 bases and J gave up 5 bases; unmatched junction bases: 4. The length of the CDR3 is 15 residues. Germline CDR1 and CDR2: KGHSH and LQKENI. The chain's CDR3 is CASSPRDRANEKLFF. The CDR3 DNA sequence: TGTGCCAGCTCACCCCGGGACAGGGCAAATGAAAAACTGTTTTTT.

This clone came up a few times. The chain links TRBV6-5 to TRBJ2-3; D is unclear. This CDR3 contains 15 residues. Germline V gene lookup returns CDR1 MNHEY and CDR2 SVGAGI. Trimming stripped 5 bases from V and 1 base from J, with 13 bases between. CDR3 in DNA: TGTGCCAGCAGTAGTACATCCTCTGGCACAGATACGCAGTATTTT. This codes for CASSSTSSGTDTQYF.

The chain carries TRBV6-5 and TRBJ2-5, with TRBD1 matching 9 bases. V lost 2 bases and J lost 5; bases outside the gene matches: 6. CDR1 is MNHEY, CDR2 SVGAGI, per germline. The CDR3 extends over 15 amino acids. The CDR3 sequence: CASSYTGQGRETQYF. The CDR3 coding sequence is TGTGCCAGCAGTTACACCGGACAGGGGAGGGAGACCCAGTACTTC.

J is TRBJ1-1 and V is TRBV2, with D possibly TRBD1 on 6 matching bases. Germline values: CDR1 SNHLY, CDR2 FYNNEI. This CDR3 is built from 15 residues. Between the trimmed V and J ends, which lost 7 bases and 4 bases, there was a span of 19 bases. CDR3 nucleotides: TGTGCCAGCACGGCCCAGGGGAGCGTGGGCACTGAAGCTTTCTTT. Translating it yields CASTAQGSVGTEAFF.

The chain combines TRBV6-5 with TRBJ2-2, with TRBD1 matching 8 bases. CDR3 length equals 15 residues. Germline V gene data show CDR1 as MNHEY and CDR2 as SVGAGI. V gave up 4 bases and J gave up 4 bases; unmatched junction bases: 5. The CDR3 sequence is CASSLDRAGTGELFF. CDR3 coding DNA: TGTGCCAGCAGTTTGGACAGGGCGGGCACCGGGGAGCTGTTTTTT.

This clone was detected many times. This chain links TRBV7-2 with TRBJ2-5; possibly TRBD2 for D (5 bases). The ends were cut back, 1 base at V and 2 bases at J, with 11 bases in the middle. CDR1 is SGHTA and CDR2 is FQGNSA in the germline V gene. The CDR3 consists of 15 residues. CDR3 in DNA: TGTGCCAGCAGCTTAGTATGGCTAGCACAAGAGACCCAGTACTTC. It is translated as CASSLVWLAQETQYF.

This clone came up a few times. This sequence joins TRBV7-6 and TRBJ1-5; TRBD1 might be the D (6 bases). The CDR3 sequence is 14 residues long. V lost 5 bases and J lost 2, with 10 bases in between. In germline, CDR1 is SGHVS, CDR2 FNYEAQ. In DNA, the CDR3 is TGTGCCAGCAGCAAGGACAGCGGCAATCAGCCCCAGCATTTT. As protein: CASSKDSGNQPQHF.

CDR3 nucleotides: TGTGCCAGCAGTGATATACAGTCCTACGAGCAGTACTTC. Protein sequence: CASSDIQSYEQYF. J is TRBJ2-7 and V is TRBV2; no clear D gene. The CDR3 is made up of 13 amino acids. Trimming pared 3 bases from V and 1 base from J, leaving 7 bases between. CDR1 and CDR2 from the germline V gene are SNHLY and FYNNEI.

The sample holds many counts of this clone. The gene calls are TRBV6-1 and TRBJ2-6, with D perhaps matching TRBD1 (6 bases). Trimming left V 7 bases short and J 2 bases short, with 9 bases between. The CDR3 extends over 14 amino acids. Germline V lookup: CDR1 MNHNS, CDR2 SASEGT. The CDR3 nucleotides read TGTGCCAGCAAACAGGGTCCTGGGGCCAACGTCCTGACTTTC. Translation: CASKQGPGANVLTF.

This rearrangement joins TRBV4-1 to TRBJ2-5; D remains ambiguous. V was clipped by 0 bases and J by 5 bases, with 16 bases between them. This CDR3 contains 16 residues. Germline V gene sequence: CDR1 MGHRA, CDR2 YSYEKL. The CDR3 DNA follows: TGCGCCAGCAGCCAAGATGTGTTCGGGTCCCGGGAGACCCAGTACTTC. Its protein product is CASSQDVFGSRETQYF.

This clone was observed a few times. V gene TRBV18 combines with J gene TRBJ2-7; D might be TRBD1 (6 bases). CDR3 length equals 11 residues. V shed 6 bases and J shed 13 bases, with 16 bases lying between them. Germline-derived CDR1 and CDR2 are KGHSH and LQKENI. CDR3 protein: CASSSQDRVYF. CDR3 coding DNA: TGTGCCAGCTCCTCCCAGGACAGAGTCTACTTC. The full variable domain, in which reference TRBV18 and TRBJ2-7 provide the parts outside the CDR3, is NAGVMQNPRHLVRRRGQEARLRCSPMKGHSHVYWYRQLPEEGLKFMVYLQKENIIDESGMPKERFSAEFPKEGPSILRIQQVVRGDSAAYFCASSSQDRVYFGPGTRLTVT.

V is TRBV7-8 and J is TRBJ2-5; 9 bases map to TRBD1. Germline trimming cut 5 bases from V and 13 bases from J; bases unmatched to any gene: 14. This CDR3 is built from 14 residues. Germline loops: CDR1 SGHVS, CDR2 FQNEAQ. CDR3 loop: CASSIGQGPSAGYF. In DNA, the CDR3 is TGTGCCAGCAGCATAGGACAGGGGCCCTCCGCAGGGTACTTC.

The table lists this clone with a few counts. Here the CDR3 reads CASSPKTGLEQYF. DNA of the CDR3: TGTGCCAGCAGCCCAAAGACAGGTCTCGAGCAGTACTTC. V and J are TRBV7-2 and TRBJ2-7; weak D call: TRBD1 (6 bases). Germline assignment: CDR1 SGHTA and CDR2 FQGNSA. V was trimmed by 5 bases and J by 6 bases, leaving 14 bases between them. The CDR3 contains 13 residues.

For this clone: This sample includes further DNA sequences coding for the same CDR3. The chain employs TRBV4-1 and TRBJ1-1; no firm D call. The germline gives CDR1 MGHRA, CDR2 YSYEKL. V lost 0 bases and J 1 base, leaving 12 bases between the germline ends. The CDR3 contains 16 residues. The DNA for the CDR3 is TGCGCCAGCAGCCAAGAGGGTGACGGGTGGAACACTGAAGCTTTCTTT. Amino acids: CASSQEGDGWNTEAFF.

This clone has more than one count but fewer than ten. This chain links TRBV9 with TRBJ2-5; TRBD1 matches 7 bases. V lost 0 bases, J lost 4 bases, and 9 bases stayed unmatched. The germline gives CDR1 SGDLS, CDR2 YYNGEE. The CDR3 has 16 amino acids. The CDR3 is CASSVGSRGQIETQYF. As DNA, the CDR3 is TGTGCCAGCAGCGTAGGGTCGAGGGGGCAGATAGAGACCCAGTACTTC. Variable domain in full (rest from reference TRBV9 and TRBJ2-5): DSGVTQTPKHLITATGQRVTLRCSPRSGDLSVYWYQQSLDQGLQFLIQYYNGEERAKGNILERFSAQQFPDLHSELNLSSLELGDSALYFCASSVGSRGQIETQYFGPGTRLLVL.